This is a list of T cell receptor beta chains from one sample in a study of shared clonotypes between healthy human individuals. This table comes from immunoSEQ multiplex PCR, and its TCRdb copy is limited to in-frame clones, with some not included. Among more than 2 million clones, over 85% were seen once, and the ten largest hold about 1.6%. The sequencing input was naive CD8+ T cells from PBMCs. The receptor source for this set is a man between 18 and 35 years old in good health. Some clones in this sample may be carry-over from other donors' samples. CDR3s include the opening cysteine and the closing phenylalanine or tryptophan. A D gene is named only where the DNA matches it firmly. The size field is filled for only some rows; it gives once, few, many or a size class.

V	J	D	length	size	DNA	CDR3
TRBV9	TRBJ1-1	.	14	.	TGTGCCAGCAGCGTATTCCCAGAGAACACTGAAGCTTTCTTT	CASSVFPENTEAFF
TRBV28	TRBJ2-7	TRBD2	13	.	TGTGCCAGCAGTGCTAGCGGGAGTTACGAGCAGTACTTC	CASSASGSYEQYF
TRBV5-4	TRBJ2-7	.	16	.	TGTGCCAGCAGCTCGGGGGGCCAGCGGGCGCCCAACGAGCAGTACTTC	CASSSGGQRAPNEQYF
TRBV19	TRBJ2-7	.	14	.	TGTGCCAGTAGTATAGCGCGCGGGGTCTACGAGCAGTACTTC	CASSIARGVYEQYF
TRBV6-6	TRBJ2-3	.	14	.	TGTGCCAGCAGCCACGGGTCAAAAACAGATACGCAGTATTTT	CASSHGSKTDTQYF
TRBV7-9	TRBJ2-5	.	16	.	TGTGCCAGCAGCTTAGAAGGAGGGGCGGTTTGGGAGACCCAGTACTTC	CASSLEGGAVWETQYF
TRBV25-1	TRBJ1-5	.	14	.	TGTGCCAGCAGTGATGGGGCAGGGAATCAGCCCCAGCATTTT	CASSDGAGNQPQHF
TRBV7-8	TRBJ2-7	.	12	.	TGTGCCAGCAGCTCTAGTTCCTACGAGCAGTACTTC	CASSSSSYEQYF
TRBV19	TRBJ1-2	.	13	.	TGTGCCAGTAGTATTTTCGCCGGGGACGGCTACACCTTC	CASSIFAGDGYTF
TRBV7-8	TRBJ2-3	TRBD2	18	.	TGTGCCAGCAGCTTAGTGGGACTAGCGGAAACAAGCACAGATACGCAGTATTTT	CASSLVGLAETSTDTQYF
TRBV7-3	TRBJ2-7	.	14	.	TGTGCCAGCAGCTTTAGTAGCGGAGACTACGAGCAGTACTTC	CASSFSSGDYEQYF
TRBV15	TRBJ2-1	.	15	.	TGTGCCACCAGCAGCGCAACATTCGCCTACAATGAGCAGTTCTTC	CATSSATFAYNEQFF
TRBV7-9	TRBJ1-1	.	14	.	TGTGCCAGCAGCTTATTTGGGGTTAACACTGAAGCTTTCTTT	CASSLFGVNTEAFF
TRBV2	TRBJ2-7	TRBD2	18	.	TGTGCCAGCAGTGAGCGGACTAGCGGGAGTCGGATTTTCTACGAGCAGTACTTC	CASSERTSGSRIFYEQYF
TRBV27	TRBJ1-5	.	15	once	TGTGCCAGCAAGATGAGGACAGCTAGCAATCAGCCCCAGCATTTT	CASKMRTASNQPQHF
TRBV27	TRBJ1-1	.	11	.	TGTGCCAGCAAAGGGGGGACTGAAGCTTTCTTT	CASKGGTEAFF
TRBV5-1	TRBJ2-3	.	16	.	TGCGCCAGCAGCCCGGACTTGGACGGGAGAAGAGATACGCAGTATTTT	CASSPDLDGRRDTQYF
TRBV30	TRBJ1-2	.	14	.	TGTGCCTGGAGCCGGGAGGGGCGAAACTATGGCTACACCTTC	CAWSREGRNYGYTF
TRBV7-9	TRBJ2-7	TRBD2	15	.	TGTGCCAGCAGCTATCCCGGGAGGGGAATCGACGAGCAGTACTTC	CASSYPGRGIDEQYF
TRBV28	TRBJ2-1	TRBD2	15	.	TGTGCCAGCAGTTCACTAGCGGAAACCTACAATGAGCAGTTCTTC	CASSSLAETYNEQFF
TRBV30	TRBJ1-2	TRBD1	12	once	TGTGCCTGGACCCCGACAGGGGTTGGCTACACCTTC	CAWTPTGVGYTF